The source of this TCR beta chain is a study of CD8+ T cells in alopecia areata. General observations from the study: Scalp and blood retained many expanded lesional clones during tofacitinib.

Sequencing templates came from extracted RNA that was reverse transcribed into cDNA. Data came from immunoSEQ multiplex PCR; TCRdb stores just in-frame clones and leaves some out. The sample carries roughly 200,000 clones, less than 45% recorded once. A word on this clone: Antigen unknown.

This sample's treatment: oral pan-JAK inhibitor, 5-10 mg twice daily. The germline V gene encodes CDR1 SGHVS and CDR2 FQNEAQ. V shed 1 base and J shed 5 bases, with 20 bases lying between them. CDR3 length equals 17 residues. The sample was CD4+ T cells sorted from blood, taken at approximately week 36, from a patient treated with tofacitinib. The rearrangement links TRBV7-8 to TRBJ1-1, with D uncertain. The origin of this receptor is a human donor with alopecia areata. The CDR3 reads CASSLVIAPREKTEAFF. In nucleotides, the CDR3 is TGTGCCAGCAGCTTAGTGATTGCCCCGAGAGAAAAGACTGAAGCTTTCTTT.